This entry lists 21 T cell receptor beta chains sequenced from one sample in a study of T cells in Graves' hyperthyroidism and ophthalmopathy. The investigators amplified TCR beta CDR3 regions from RNA transcripts. When the TCR CDR3 underwent first-round RT-PCR, the HTBI primer set was used. TCRdb reprocessed the multiplex PCR reads with MiXCR, giving one entry per CDR3 protein. Found here are around 450,000 distinct CDR3 sequences, 15% to 19% of them singletons; the top ten hold over 7.5%. Sequencing used blood. The receptors come from a woman in her late teens or twenties with Graves' hyperthyroidism.

This clonotype turned up a few times. Possible read error: a much larger clone is one base away. V gene TRBV5-6 combines with J gene TRBJ2-2, with TRBD1 matching 8 bases. The CDR3 length is 15 residues. Germline V gene lookup returns CDR1 SGHDT and CDR2 YYEEEE. Losses at the gene ends were 3 bases for V and 1 base for J; bases not matched to a gene: 2. CDR3 DNA sequence: TGTGCCAGCAGCTGGGGGACAGGGAACACCGGGGAGCTGTTTTTT. Protein product: CASSWGTGNTGELFF. Looking up the rest from reference TRBV5-6 and TRBJ2-2 gives the full variable domain: DAGVTQSPTHLIKTRGQQVTLRCSPKSGHDTVSWYQQALGQGPQFIFQYYEEEERQRGNFPDRFSGHQFPNYSSELNVNALLLGDSALYLCASSWGTGNTGELFFGEGSRLTVL.

Written as DNA, the CDR3 is TGCAGTGCCTCTACACCGGGACAGGGGACTAGCGGGAGAAATTACGAGCAGTACTTC. It is translated as CSASTPGQGTSGRNYEQYF. This rearrangement joins TRBV20-1 to TRBJ2-7, with 14 nucleotides matching TRBD2. V shed 6 bases, J shed 4 bases, and the junction held 20 bases outside the gene matches. CDR1 and CDR2 (germline): DFQATT, SNEGSKA (reference sequence). This CDR3 has 19 amino acids.

This clonotype showed up just a few times. Germline is not matched at one junction end, which may reflect a read error. The chain links TRBV20-1 to TRBJ2-7; 7 bases agree with TRBD2. Germline lookup yields CDR1 DFQATT and CDR2 SNEGSKA (reference sequence). The CDR3 runs to 13 residues. The CDR3 DNA follows: TGCAGTGCCGCAAAGCGGGGATCCTACGAGGAGTACTTC. Residues: CSAAKRGSYEEYF.

This clonotype appeared many times. V is TRBV20-1 and J is TRBJ1-2; TRBD1 might be the D (6 bases). V was cut by 5 bases and J by 8 bases, with 12 bases left in between. Germline CDR1 DFQATT, CDR2 SNEGSKA (reference sequence). The CDR3 contains 11 residues. CDR3 in amino acids: CSAPRGRGYTF. CDR3 in DNA: TGCAGTGCTCCCAGGGGTCGGGGCTACACCTTC.

This clonotype was counted many times. The chain uses TRBV12-3 or TRBV12-4 and TRBJ2-2, with 9 nucleotides matching TRBD2. This CDR3 has 16 residues. V dropped 0 bases and J dropped 4; count of bases not matched to a gene: 3. As DNA, the CDR3 is TGTGCCAGCAGTTTAGCCAGCGGGGGGTTCACCGGGGAGCTGTTTTTT. This encodes CASSLASGGFTGELFF.

This clonotype was found many times. The rearrangement joins TRBV14 to TRBJ2-3; D gene uncertain. This CDR3 region has 16 residues. Germline CDR1 is SGHDN and CDR2 is FVKESK. V lost 0 bases and J 2 bases, leaving 12 bases between the germline ends. The CDR3 DNA follows: TGTGCCAGCAGCCAAGAACGAAGAGAAGTCACAGATACGCAGTATTTT. Its protein product is CASSQERREVTDTQYF.

The sample holds many counts of this clonotype. This sequence joins TRBV28 and TRBJ2-3; 13 bases are a match to TRBD2. CDR1 and CDR2 from the germline V gene are MDHEN and SYDVKM. The J segment lost 7 bases and the V segment lost 0 bases, leaving 4 bases of the junction unmatched. CDR3 length: 16 amino acids. The CDR3 here is CASSLWTSGGRYTQYF. As DNA, the CDR3 is TGTGCCAGCAGTTTATGGACTAGCGGGGGGCGGTATACGCAGTATTTT. Full variable domain (rest looked up from reference TRBV28 and TRBJ2-3): DVKVTQSSRYLVKRTGEKVFLECVQDMDHENMFWYRQDPGLGLRLIYFSYDVKMKEKGDIPEGYSVSREKKERFSLILESASTNQTSMYLCASSLWTSGGRYTQYFGPGTRLTVL.

This clonotype was observed at least ten times. This chain connects TRBV20-1 to TRBJ2-1; TRBD2 matches at 12 bases. The CDR3 totals 16 residues. V lost 7 bases to trimming and J lost 7 bases; unmatched junction nucleotides: 14. Germline lookup yields CDR1 DFQATT and CDR2 SNEGSKA (reference sequence). The CDR3 here is CSVVGPSGRAGNEQFF. The CDR3 region has the DNA TGCAGTGTCGTAGGGCCTAGCGGGAGGGCCGGGAATGAGCAGTTCTTC.

The J gene is TRBJ1-1, the V gene TRBV29-1, with 7 bases aligning to TRBD1. Trimming removed 8 bases from V and 0 bases from J; junction bases left unmatched: 9. This CDR3 spans 14 amino acids. Per the germline V gene, CDR1 is SQVTM and CDR2 is ANQGSEA. The CDR3 region has the DNA TGCAGCATCCGCAAACAGGGGATGAACACTGAAGCTTTCTTT. This translates into CSIRKQGMNTEAFF.

The sample holds many counts of this clonotype. This sequence joins TRBV10-3 and TRBJ1-2, with 9 bases matching TRBD1. The CDR3 extends over 15 amino acids. After removal of 4 bases from V and 4 bases from J, the junction contained 7 bases not matched to a gene. Germline V gene lookup returns CDR1 ENHRY and CDR2 SYGVKD. The CDR3 loop reads CAISATGTGSYGYTF. CDR3 coding DNA: TGTGCCATCAGTGCCACCGGGACAGGGAGCTATGGCTACACCTTC.

The rearrangement links TRBV27 to TRBJ2-5; 7 nucleotides align to TRBD2. V lost 0 bases to trimming and J lost 2 bases; unmatched junction nucleotides: 6. Germline-derived CDR1 and CDR2 are MNHEY and SMNVEV (reference sequence). CDR3 length: 16 amino acids. The DNA of the CDR3 is TGTGCCAGCAGTTTATCGGGGGGGTTCTGGCAAGAGACCCAGTACTTC. This codes for CASSLSGGFWQETQYF.

This clonotype showed up many times. The chain employs TRBV28 and TRBJ2-4; D gene uncertain. The ends were cut back, 3 bases at V and 0 bases at J, with 9 bases in the middle. CDR1 and CDR2 (germline): MDHEN, SYDVKM. This CDR3 is 15 amino acids long. For the CDR3, the DNA is TGTGCCAGCAGTTTTGAGATCTTAGCCAAAAACATTCAGTACTTC. It encodes CASSFEILAKNIQYF.

The chain couples TRBV20-1 to TRBJ2-5; 12 bases line up with TRBD1. Germline V gene sequence: CDR1 DFQATT, CDR2 SNEGSKA (reference sequence). Trimming removed 5 bases from V and 4 bases from J; junction bases left unmatched: 5. The CDR3 loop spans 14 amino acids. The CDR3 loop reads CSAPGQGALETQYF. The CDR3 region has the DNA TGCAGTGCTCCGGGACAGGGGGCTTTAGAGACCCAGTACTTC.

The V and J genes are TRBV6-1 and TRBJ1-4; no reliable D call. Trimming removed 4 bases at V and 4 bases at J, with 13 bases between. The CDR3 is made up of 15 amino acids. CDR1 MNHNS and CDR2 SASEGT come from the germline V gene. This CDR3 reads CASSAHGGGNEKLFF. CDR3 nucleotide sequence: TGTGCCAGCAGTGCTCACGGAGGCGGTAATGAAAAACTGTTTTTT.

This clonotype appeared many times. The chain is built from TRBV7-9 and TRBJ2-1, with TRBD2 matching over 12 bases. V lost 4 bases to trimming and J lost 4 bases; unmatched junction nucleotides: 5. This CDR3 is built from 16 residues. From germline, CDR1 is SEHNR and CDR2 FQNEAQ (reference sequence). CDR3 sequence (DNA): TGTGCCAGCAGCTACACGGGACTAGCGGGTTACAATGAGCAGTTCTTC. Encoded protein: CASSYTGLAGYNEQFF.

The table lists this clonotype with many counts. The genes are TRBV30 and TRBJ1-1; possible D gene TRBD1, 6 bases. The germline CDR1 and CDR2 sequences are GTSNPN and SVGIG (reference sequence). The CDR3 extends over 14 amino acids. Trimming shortened V by 4 bases and J by 5 bases, and 17 bases separated the two germline ends. CDR3 sequence: CAWTPWGRGTEAFF. The CDR3 bases are TGTGCCTGGACCCCCTGGGGGCGGGGGACTGAAGCTTTCTTT.

At least ten counts were recorded for this clonotype. CDR3 nucleotides: TGTGCCAGCAGACCAACCGGGACAGGGGCCGCCGGGGAGCTGTTTTTT. The encoded protein is CASRPTGTGAAGELFF. This sequence joins TRBV12-3 or TRBV12-4 and TRBJ2-2; 10 bases are shared with TRBD1. The CDR3 has 16 residues. V lost 6 bases, J lost 6 bases, and 10 bases stayed unmatched.

This clonotype was found many times. This sequence joins TRBV20-1 and TRBJ1-2; a possible D gene is TRBD1 (6 bases). V shed 5 bases and J shed 0 bases, with 19 bases lying between them. The CDR3 has 16 residues. Germline V gene data show CDR1 as DFQATT and CDR2 as SNEGSKA (reference sequence). CDR3 coding DNA: TGCAGTGCTTTACGCCCGGGGGACACCACTAACTATGGCTACACCTTC. It translates to CSALRPGDTTNYGYTF.

V is TRBV25-1 and J is TRBJ2-3; 7 bases match TRBD1. This CDR3 is 13 amino acids long. Trimming removed 3 bases from V and 7 bases from J; junction bases left unmatched: 4. Germline assignment: CDR1 MGHDK and CDR2 SYGVNS. DNA of the CDR3: TGTGCCAGCAGTGATGACAGGGTGAATACGCAGTATTTT. This translates into CASSDDRVNTQYF.

This clonotype was found many times. V usage is TRBV5-1 and J usage is TRBJ1-4, with TRBD1 as a possible D gene (5 bases). This CDR3 contains 16 residues. V lost 0 bases, J lost 7 bases, and 16 bases lay in between. The germline CDR1 and CDR2 sequences are SGHRS and YFSETQ. The CDR3 region is CASSLGGLTNGEKLFF. CDR3 coding DNA: TGCGCCAGCAGCTTGGGGGGCTTGACGAACGGTGAAAAACTGTTTTTT.

This clonotype was counted at least ten times. The chain couples TRBV30 to TRBJ1-6, with D unclear. Between the trimmed V and J ends, which lost 1 base and 6 bases, there was a span of 13 bases. CDR1 GTSNPN and CDR2 SVGIG come from the germline V gene (reference sequence). The CDR3 has 15 residues. CDR3 residues: CAWSESGIGNSPLHF. The CDR3 DNA reads TGTGCCTGGAGTGAATCGGGGATTGGTAATTCACCCCTCCACTTT. The full variable domain, in which reference TRBV30 and TRBJ1-6 provide the parts outside the CDR3, is SQTIHQWPATLVQPVGSPLSLECTVEGTSNPNLYWYRQAAGRGLQLLFYSVGIGQISSEVPQNLSASRPQDRQFILSSKKLLLSDSGFYLCAWSESGIGNSPLHFGNGTRLTVT.